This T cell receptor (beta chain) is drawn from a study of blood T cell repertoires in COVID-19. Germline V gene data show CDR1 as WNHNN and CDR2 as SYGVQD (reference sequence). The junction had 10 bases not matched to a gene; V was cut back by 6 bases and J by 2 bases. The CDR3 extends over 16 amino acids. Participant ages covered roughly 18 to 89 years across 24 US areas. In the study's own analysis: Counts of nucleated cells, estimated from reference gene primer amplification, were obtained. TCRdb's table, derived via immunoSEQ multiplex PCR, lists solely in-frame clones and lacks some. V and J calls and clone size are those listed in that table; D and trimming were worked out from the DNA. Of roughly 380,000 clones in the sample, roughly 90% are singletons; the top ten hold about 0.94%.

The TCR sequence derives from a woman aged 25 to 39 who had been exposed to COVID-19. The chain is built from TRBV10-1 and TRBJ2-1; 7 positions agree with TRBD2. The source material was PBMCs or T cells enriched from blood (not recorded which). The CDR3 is CASSRGVADTYNEQFF. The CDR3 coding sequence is TGCGCCAGCAGCCGGGGGGTAGCGGACACCTACAATGAGCAGTTCTTC.